A single sample is the source of the 13 T cell receptor beta chains below, sequenced in a study of cytomegalovirus exposure and HLA in healthy donors. The study ran its PCR with 60 Vbeta and 13 Jbeta primers. Assay: immunoSEQ multiplex PCR; the TCRdb copy retains only in-frame clones and omits some. The sample records about 89,000 clones, 75% to 90% being singletons. Material for sequencing was PBMCs. Source of these receptors: a man aged 40-50 years in good health and CMV-seropositive.

The genes are TRBV21-1 and TRBJ2-5; no DNA check was done on the table's D call, TRBD2. The J call is doubtful: the DNA matches TRBJ2-7 better. TRBV21-1 is tagged as a pseudogene. CDR3 length: 11 amino acids. CDR3 amino acids: CASRSDYEQYF. CDR3 DNA sequence: TGTGCCAGCAGAAGCGATTACGAGCAGTACTTC.

The rearrangement links TRBV5-4 to TRBJ1-5; possible D gene TRBD1, 5 bases. The CDR3 loop spans 13 amino acids. Germline V gene sequence: CDR1 SGHNT, CDR2 YYREEE (reference sequence). Trimming took 4 bases from V and 2 from J, leaving 7 bases between them. The CDR3 loop is CASSRGGNQPQHF. In DNA form, the CDR3 reads TGTGCCAGCAGCCGGGGGGGCAATCAGCCCCAGCATTTT. Using reference TRBV5-4 and TRBJ1-5 for the parts outside the CDR3, the full variable domain is ETGVTQSPTHLIKTRGQQVTLRCSSQSGHNTVSWYQQALGQGPQFIFQYYREEENGRGNFPPRFSGLQFPNYSSELNVNALELDDSALYLCASSRGGNQPQHFGDGTRLSIL.

As for this clone: Other DNA sequences from this sample encode an identical CDR3 as well. This chain joins TRBV5-1 and TRBJ2-3; D not resolved. This CDR3 region has 12 residues. Trimming left V 4 bases short and J 0 bases short, with 3 bases between. From germline, CDR1 is SGHRS and CDR2 YFSETQ. For the CDR3, the DNA is TGCGCCAGCAGCCTAAGCACAGATACGCAGTATTTT. It is translated as CASSLSTDTQYF.

The rearrangement joins TRBV2 to TRBJ2-2; 14 bases agree with TRBD2. The length of the CDR3 is 17 residues. The junction had 10 bases not matched to a gene; V was cut back by 6 bases and J by 7 bases. Germline V gives CDR1 SNHLY, CDR2 FYNNEI. CDR3 region: CASSVTSGRALGGELFF. The CDR3 DNA follows: TGTGCCAGCAGCGTGACTAGCGGGAGGGCCCTTGGCGGGGAGCTGTTTTTT. The full variable domain, in which reference TRBV2 and TRBJ2-2 provide the parts outside the CDR3, is EPEVTQTPSHQVTQMGQEVILRCVPISNHLYFYWYRQILGQKVEFLVSFYNNEISEKSEIFDDQFSVERPDGSNFTLKIRSTKLEDSAMYFCASSVTSGRALGGELFFGEGSRLTVL.

DNA of the CDR3: TGTGCCAGCAGTTACTCGACAGGCTCTCGAGGAAACACCATATATTTT. It codes for CASSYSTGSRGNTIYF. This chain joins TRBV6-5 and TRBJ1-3, with D perhaps TRBD1 (6 bases). This CDR3 is 16 amino acids long. Trimming pared 0 bases from V and 4 bases from J, leaving 13 bases between. CDR1 and CDR2 (germline): MNHEY, SVGAGI.

The chain combines TRBV7-8 with TRBJ1-5; possibly TRBD1 for D (6 bases). CDR1 and CDR2 (germline): SGHVS, FQNEAQ. There are 16 residues in the CDR3. Trimming took 4 bases from V and 1 from J, leaving 14 bases between them. Here the CDR3 DNA reads TGTGCCAGCAGCTCAGTGGCCAGGGGAAGCAATCAGCCCCAGCATTTT. Residues: CASSSVARGSNQPQHF.

The V gene is TRBV10-1, the J gene TRBJ2-1, with D possibly matching TRBD2 (6 bases). This CDR3 region has 14 residues. Germline CDR1 is WNHNN and CDR2 is SYGVQD (reference sequence). Trimming removed 3 bases at V and 5 bases at J, with 11 bases between. The CDR3 nucleotides read TGCGCCAGCAGTGACGGGGGAGCTCACAATGAGCAGTTCTTC. Protein sequence: CASSDGGAHNEQFF.

The chain links TRBV6-1 to TRBJ1-1; D possibly corresponds to TRBD1 (5 bases). The germline V gene has CDR1 MNHNS and CDR2 SASEGT. V lost 1 base and J 4 bases, leaving 10 bases between the germline ends. CDR3 length equals 14 residues. This chain's CDR3 is CASSEDRIGTEAFF. CDR3 DNA: TGTGCCAGCAGTGAAGACAGGATTGGCACTGAAGCTTTCTTT.

The chain uses TRBV18 and TRBJ2-2; TRBD1 is a possible D gene (5 bases). Per germline, CDR1 KGHSH and CDR2 LQKENI. The CDR3 runs 15 residues. V was pared by 2 bases and J by 5 bases, with 12 bases between. CDR3 DNA sequence: TGTGCCAGCTCACCATCAGGGATGGCAACCGGGGAGCTGTTTTTT. It encodes CASSPSGMATGELFF.

The chain has TRBV7-8 and TRBJ2-5, with 7 positions matching TRBD2. Judging by the DNA end, TRBJ2-7 fits better; the J call may be wrong. Germline CDR1 reads SGHVS; CDR2 reads FQNEAQ. The CDR3 is 16 amino acids. The CDR3 here is CASSLARGTAGVEQYF. CDR3 DNA: TGTGCCAGCAGCTTAGCGCGGGGGACGGCGGGTGTCGAGCAGTACTTC.

The chain employs TRBV6-1 and TRBJ2-3; weak D call: TRBD1 (5 bases). The CDR3 is made up of 13 amino acids. Germline V gene lookup returns CDR1 MNHNS and CDR2 SASEGT. Trimming stripped 7 bases from V and 2 bases from J, with 10 bases between. The CDR3 nucleotides read TGTGCCAGCACAGGGTCCCTCACAGATACGCAGTATTTT. Amino acid sequence: CASTGSLTDTQYF.

This rearrangement joins TRBV15 to TRBJ2-1; the match to TRBD2 covers 8 bases. CDR1 and CDR2 (germline): LNHNV, YYDKDF (reference sequence). The CDR3 has 16 residues. V was pared by 0 bases and J by 3 bases, with 4 bases of the junction left unmatched. The CDR3: CATSREAGAVYNEQFF. CDR3 nucleotides: TGTGCCACCAGCAGAGAAGCGGGAGCGGTCTACAATGAGCAGTTCTTC.

The V gene is TRBV7-9, the J gene TRBJ1-1; 7 bases align to TRBD1. The germline V gene encodes CDR1 SEHNR and CDR2 FQNEAQ (reference sequence). The CDR3 has 13 amino acids. V trimming: 5 bases; J trimming: 8 bases; junction bases outside the gene matches: 8. CDR3 loop: CASSPQTGLEAFF. The CDR3 DNA is TGTGCCAGCAGCCCGCAGACAGGGCTGGAAGCTTTCTTT.